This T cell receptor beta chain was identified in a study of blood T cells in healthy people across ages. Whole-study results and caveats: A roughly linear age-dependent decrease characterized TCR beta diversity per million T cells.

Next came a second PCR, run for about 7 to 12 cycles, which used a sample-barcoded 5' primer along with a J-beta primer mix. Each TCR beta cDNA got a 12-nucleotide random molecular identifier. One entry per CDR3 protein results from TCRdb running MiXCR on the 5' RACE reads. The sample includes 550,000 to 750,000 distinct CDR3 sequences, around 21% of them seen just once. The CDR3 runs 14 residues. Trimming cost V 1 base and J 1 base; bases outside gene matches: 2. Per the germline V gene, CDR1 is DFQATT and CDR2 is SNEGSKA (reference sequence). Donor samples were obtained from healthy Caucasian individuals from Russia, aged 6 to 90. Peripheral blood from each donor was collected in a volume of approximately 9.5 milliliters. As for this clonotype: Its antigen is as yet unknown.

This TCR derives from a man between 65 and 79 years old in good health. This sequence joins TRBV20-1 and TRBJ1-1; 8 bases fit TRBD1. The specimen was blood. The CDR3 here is CSARGGTGNTEAFF. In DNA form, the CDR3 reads TGCAGTGCTAGAGGGGGGACAGGGAACACTGAAGCTTTCTTT.